The 10 T cell receptor beta chains given below trace back to one sample, sequenced in a study of T cell responses to AZD1222 COVID-19 vaccine. The assay was immunoSEQ multiplex PCR, and TCRdb's table has in-frame clones only and misses some. The table shows about 92,000 clones, with 70% to 90% occurring only once. The sequenced sample was peripheral blood, obtained on day 0 of AZD1222 vaccination. All receptors come from an adult in good health.

The chain employs TRBV9 and TRBJ2-1; TRBD2 might be the D (6 bases). Germline V CDR1 and CDR2: SGDLS, YYNGEE. With 4 bases removed from V and 6 bases from J, the gap between germline ends came to 11 bases. This CDR3 has 13 residues. CDR3 nucleotides: TGTGCCAGCAGCCTCCGACTAGGCAATGAGCAGTTCTTC. Protein product: CASSLRLGNEQFF.

The rearrangement links TRBV28 to TRBJ1-2; a weak D match, TRBD1 (6 bases). The CDR3 totals 15 residues. The germline CDR1 and CDR2 sequences are MDHEN and SYDVKM. The germline V and J ends were trimmed by 2 bases and 0 bases, with 10 bases remaining between them. CDR3 coding DNA: TGTGCCAGCAGTTTACCACAGGGCTCTAACTATGGCTACACCTTC. Translating it yields CASSLPQGSNYGYTF.

The CDR3 loop is CASSLVGHQGSGNTIYF. CDR3 DNA: TGTGCCAGCAGCTTAGTGGGTCATCAGGGGTCTGGAAACACCATATATTTT. This sequence joins TRBV7-2 and TRBJ1-3, with a weak D call TRBD1 (6 bases). CDR1 and CDR2 (germline): SGHTA, FQGNSA. Between the trimmed V and J ends, which lost 1 base and 1 base, there was a span of 14 bases. The CDR3 sequence is 17 residues long.

V and J are TRBV3-1 (or the pseudogene TRBV3-2) and TRBJ1-6; no clear D gene. Looked up from germline, CDR1 is LGHDT and CDR2 is YNNKEL (reference sequence). The CDR3 covers 14 residues. The V gene lost 1 base and the J gene lost 10 bases, with 11 bases spanning the gap. The CDR3 reads CASSQVQPHSPLHF. The CDR3 nucleotides read TGTGCCAGCAGCCAAGTACAGCCCCACTCACCCCTCCACTTT.

V gene TRBV28 combines with J gene TRBJ2-6; tentatively, D is TRBD2 (5 bases). Per the germline V gene, CDR1 is MDHEN and CDR2 is SYDVKM. The CDR3 totals 19 residues. V lost 6 bases and J 0 bases, leaving 21 bases between the germline ends. The CDR3 reads CASRSTPVGLNSGANVLTF. The CDR3 bases are TGTGCCAGCAGGTCCACCCCGGTAGGACTGAACTCTGGGGCCAACGTCCTGACTTTC. Full variable domain (missing parts from reference TRBV28 and TRBJ2-6): DVKVTQSSRYLVKRTGEKVFLECVQDMDHENMFWYRQDPGLGLRLIYFSYDVKMKEKGDIPEGYSVSREKKERFSLILESASTNQTSMYLCASRSTPVGLNSGANVLTFGAGSRLTVL.

This chain joins TRBV2 and TRBJ1-4, with D hard to call. Germline lookup yields CDR1 SNHLY and CDR2 FYNNEI. CDR3 length: 17 amino acids. Trimming took off 4 bases at V and 3 bases at J, with 18 bases between the two ends. CDR3 DNA sequence: TGTGCCAGCAGTGGCCTGAATGCGCGGCTGCCTAATGAAAAACTGTTTTTT. This sequence encodes CASSGLNARLPNEKLFF.

The gene calls are TRBV6-5 and TRBJ2-3; no reliable D call. The V and J ends lost 7 bases and 15 bases respectively, with 20 bases between them. The CDR3 has 12 residues. Germline CDR1 MNHEY, CDR2 SVGAGI. The CDR3 sequence is CASTFRSAVSYF. In DNA, the CDR3 is TGTGCCAGCACGTTTAGGAGCGCTGTCTCATATTTT.

CDR3 nucleotide sequence: TGTGCCTGGAACCCCGGGACAGGGGTCGAAAAACTGTTTTTT. This encodes CAWNPGTGVEKLFF. This chain connects TRBV30 to TRBJ1-4; TRBD1 matches 10 bases. The junction had 7 bases not matched to a gene; V was cut back by 4 bases and J by 8 bases. This CDR3 has 14 amino acids. The germline V gene has CDR1 GTSNPN and CDR2 SVGIG (reference sequence).

The chain links TRBV15 to TRBJ1-2; 9 nucleotides line up with TRBD1. This CDR3 region has 15 residues. Germline V gene data show CDR1 as LNHNV and CDR2 as YYDKDF (reference sequence). V was pared by 3 bases and J by 2 bases, with 4 bases of the junction left unmatched. The DNA of the CDR3 is TGTGCCACCAGCAGTCCCGGGACAGGGAACTATGGCTACACCTTC. Translated: CATSSPGTGNYGYTF.

The chain uses TRBV18 and TRBJ2-7; D is undetermined. The germline V gene has CDR1 KGHSH and CDR2 LQKENI. Trimming shortened V by 2 bases and J by 6 bases, and 11 bases separated the two germline ends. This CDR3 is 13 amino acids long. CDR3 in DNA: TGTGCCAGCTCACCATCGGATACTCGCGAGCAGTACTTC. Encoded protein: CASSPSDTREQYF.